This T cell receptor (beta chain) was retrieved from a study of T cell changes during pregnancy in multiple sclerosis. TCRdb's table, derived via immunoSEQ multiplex PCR, lists solely in-frame clones and lacks some. The sample includes roughly 66,000 clones, around 92% of them seen just once. The CDR3 is 18 amino acids. The V gene end was trimmed by 2 bases and the J gene end by 5 bases; junction bases not matched to a gene: 11. Germline V lookup: CDR1 SEHNR, CDR2 FQNEAQ (reference sequence). The receptor comes from a female donor with multiple sclerosis, enrolled in a pregnancy study. The sequencing here drew on peripheral blood, taken in the first trimester of pregnancy. The chain has TRBV7-9 and TRBJ2-5; TRBD2 matches at 13 bases. The CDR3 coding sequence is TGTGCCAGCAGCTTATCATTAAGGACTAGCGGGAGAGGGGAGACCCAGTACTTC. Translated, it gives CASSLSLRTSGRGETQYF.